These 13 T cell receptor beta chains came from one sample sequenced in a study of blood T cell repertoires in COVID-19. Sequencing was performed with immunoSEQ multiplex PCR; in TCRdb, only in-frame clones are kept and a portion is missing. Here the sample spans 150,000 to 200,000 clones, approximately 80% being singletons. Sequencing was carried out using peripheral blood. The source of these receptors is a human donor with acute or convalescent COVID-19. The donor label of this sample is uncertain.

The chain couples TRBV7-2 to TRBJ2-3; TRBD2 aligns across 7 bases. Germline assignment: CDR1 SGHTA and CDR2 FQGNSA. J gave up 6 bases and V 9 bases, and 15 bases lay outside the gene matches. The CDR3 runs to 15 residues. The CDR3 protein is CASSSGGGWVDTQYF. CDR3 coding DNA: TGTGCCAGTTCCTCCGGCGGGGGATGGGTTGATACGCAGTATTTT.

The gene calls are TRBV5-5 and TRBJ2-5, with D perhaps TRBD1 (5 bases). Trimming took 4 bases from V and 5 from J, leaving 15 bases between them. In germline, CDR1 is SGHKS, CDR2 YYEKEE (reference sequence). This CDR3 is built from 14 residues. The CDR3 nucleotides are TGTGCCAGCAGCCCCGCCCAGGGTAGGGAGACCCAGTACTTC. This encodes CASSPAQGRETQYF.

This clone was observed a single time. The CDR3 bases are TGTGCCAGCAGCTTAGAATGGGGAAGGGGAACCGGGGAGCTGTTTTTT. It specifies CASSLEWGRGTGELFF. The V and J genes are TRBV7-9 and TRBJ2-2, with D possibly matching TRBD1 (5 bases). V gave up 1 base and J gave up 5 bases, with 14 bases separating them. The germline V gene encodes CDR1 SEHNR and CDR2 FQNEAQ (reference sequence). The CDR3 length is 16 residues. Based on the CDR3 plus reference TRBV7-9 and TRBJ2-2, the full variable domain is DTGVSQNPRHKITKRGQNVTFRCDPISEHNRLYWYRQTLGQGPEFLTYFQNEAQLEKSRLLSDRFSAERPKGSFSTLEIQRTEQGDSAMYLCASSLEWGRGTGELFFGEGSRLTVL.

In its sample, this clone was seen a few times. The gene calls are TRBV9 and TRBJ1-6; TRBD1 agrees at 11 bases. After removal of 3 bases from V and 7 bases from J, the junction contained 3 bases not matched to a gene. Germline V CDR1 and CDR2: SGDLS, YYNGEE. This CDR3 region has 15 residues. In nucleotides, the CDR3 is TGTGCCAGCAGCGAGGGGGACAGGGGGAATTCACCCCTCCACTTT. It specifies CASSEGDRGNSPLHF.

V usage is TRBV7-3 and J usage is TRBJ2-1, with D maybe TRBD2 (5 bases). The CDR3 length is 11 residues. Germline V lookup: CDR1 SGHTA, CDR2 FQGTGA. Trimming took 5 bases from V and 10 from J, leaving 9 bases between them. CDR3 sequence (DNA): TGTGCCAGCAGCGGAGGATTGGAGCAGTTCTTC. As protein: CASSGGLEQFF.

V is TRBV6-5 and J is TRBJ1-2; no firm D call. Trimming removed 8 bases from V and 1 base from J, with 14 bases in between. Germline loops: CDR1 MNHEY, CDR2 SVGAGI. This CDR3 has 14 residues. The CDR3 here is CASFHEIRNYGYTF. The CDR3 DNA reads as TGTGCCAGCTTTCACGAGATACGTAACTATGGCTACACCTTC.

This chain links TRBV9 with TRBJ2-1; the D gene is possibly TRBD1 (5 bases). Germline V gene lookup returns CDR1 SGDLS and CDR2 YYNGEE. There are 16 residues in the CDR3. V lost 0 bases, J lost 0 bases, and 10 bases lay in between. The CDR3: CASSVAQESSYNEQFF. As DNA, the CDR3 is TGTGCCAGCAGCGTAGCACAGGAAAGCTCCTACAATGAGCAGTTCTTC.

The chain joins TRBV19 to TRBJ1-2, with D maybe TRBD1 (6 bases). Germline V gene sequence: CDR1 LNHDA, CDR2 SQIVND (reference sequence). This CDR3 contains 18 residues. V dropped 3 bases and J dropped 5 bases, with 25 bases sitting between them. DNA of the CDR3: TGTGCCAGTAGTATTCCCCAGGGGACGGCGCCTTCAGGGTATGGCTACACCTTC. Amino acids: CASSIPQGTAPSGYGYTF.

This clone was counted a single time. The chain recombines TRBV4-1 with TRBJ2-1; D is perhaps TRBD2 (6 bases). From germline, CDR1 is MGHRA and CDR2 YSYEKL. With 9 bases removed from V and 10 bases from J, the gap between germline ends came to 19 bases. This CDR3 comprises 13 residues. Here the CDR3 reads CASRSEGSREQFF. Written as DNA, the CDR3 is TGCGCCAGTCGTTCGGAGGGGTCACGGGAGCAGTTCTTC.

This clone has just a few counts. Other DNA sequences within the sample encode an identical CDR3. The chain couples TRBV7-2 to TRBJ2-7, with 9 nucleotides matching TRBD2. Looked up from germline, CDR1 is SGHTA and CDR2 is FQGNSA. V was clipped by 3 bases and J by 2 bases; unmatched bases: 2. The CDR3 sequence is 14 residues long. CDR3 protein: CASSLTSGPYEQYF. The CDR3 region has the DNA TGTGCCAGCAGCTTGACTAGCGGTCCCTACGAGCAGTACTTC. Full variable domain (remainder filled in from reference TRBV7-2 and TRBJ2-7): GAGVSQSPSNKVTEKGKDVELRCDPISGHTALYWYRQSLGQGLEFLIYFQGNSAPDKSGLPSDRFSAERTGGSVSTLTIQRTQQEDSAVYLCASSLTSGPYEQYFGPGTRLTVT.

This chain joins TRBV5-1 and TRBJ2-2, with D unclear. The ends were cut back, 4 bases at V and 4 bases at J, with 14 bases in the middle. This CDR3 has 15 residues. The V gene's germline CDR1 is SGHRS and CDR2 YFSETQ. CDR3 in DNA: TGCGCCAGCAGCCAGGAACACGGAAGCACCGGGGAGCTGTTTTTT. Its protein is CASSQEHGSTGELFF.

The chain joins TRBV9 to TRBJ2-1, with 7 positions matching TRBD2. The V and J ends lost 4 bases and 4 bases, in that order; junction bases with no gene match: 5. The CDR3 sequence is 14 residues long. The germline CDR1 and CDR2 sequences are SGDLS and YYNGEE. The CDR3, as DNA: TGTGCCAGCAGCCCGAGCGGGGCTTACAATGAGCAGTTCTTC. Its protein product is CASSPSGAYNEQFF. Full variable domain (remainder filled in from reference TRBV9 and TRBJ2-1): DSGVTQTPKHLITATGQRVTLRCSPRSGDLSVYWYQQSLDQGLQFLIQYYNGEERAKGNILERFSAQQFPDLHSELNLSSLELGDSALYFCASSPSGAYNEQFFGPGTRLTVL.

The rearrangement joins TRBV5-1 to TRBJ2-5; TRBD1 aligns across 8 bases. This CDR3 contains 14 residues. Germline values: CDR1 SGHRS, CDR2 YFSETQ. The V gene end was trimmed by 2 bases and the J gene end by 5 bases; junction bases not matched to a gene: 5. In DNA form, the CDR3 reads TGCGCCAGCAGCTTCTCAGGGGGCGAGGAGACCCAGTACTTC. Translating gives CASSFSGGEETQYF.